One sample yielded the 23 T cell receptor beta chains listed below, sequenced in a study of CD4 T cells in relation to SARS-CoV-2 and coronaviruses. Repertoires were generated with immunoSEQ multiplex PCR, while TCRdb's copy carries only in-frame clones and drops some. The sample has tens of thousands of clones; roughly 90% are singletons. The sample consisted of memory CD4+ T cells from PBMCs. The receptors stem from an adult with COVID-19.

This clone was recorded only once. The rearrangement joins TRBV5-1 to TRBJ2-3; D gene unclear. Germline V CDR1 and CDR2: SGHRS, YFSETQ. Trimming removed 4 bases at V and 0 bases at J, with 12 bases between. The CDR3 contains 15 residues. CDR3 bases: TGCGCCAGCAGCCCCGGCCGTGCTAGCACAGATACGCAGTATTTT. Translating it yields CASSPGRASTDTQYF.

The V gene is TRBV11-3, the J gene TRBJ2-3; 13 bases agree with TRBD2. The V segment lost 5 bases and the J segment 0 bases; nucleotides outside the gene matches: 8. Germline assignment: CDR1 SGHNT and CDR2 YENEEA. The CDR3 loop spans 18 amino acids. The CDR3 DNA sequence: TGTGCCAGCAGCCCCCGGACTAGCGGGGGCCTAAGCACAGATACGCAGTATTTT. Amino acid sequence: CASSPRTSGGLSTDTQYF.

The chain links TRBV24-1 to TRBJ1-5; D not certain. There are 12 residues in the CDR3. Germline V CDR1 and CDR2: KGHDR, SFDVKD. V lost 9 bases and J 5 bases, leaving 10 bases between the germline ends. CDR3 sequence: CATAKGDQPQHF. CDR3 nucleotides: TGTGCCACCGCGAAGGGTGATCAGCCCCAGCATTTT.

This chain uses TRBV7-3 with TRBJ1-3, with 7 bases identical to TRBD1. V gave up 6 bases and J gave up 9 bases; unmatched junction bases: 11. Germline V gene lookup returns CDR1 SGHTA and CDR2 FQGTGA. The CDR3 length is 14 residues. CDR3 bases: TGTGCCAGCAGTCGAACCGGGACAGAAAGCACCATATATTTT. This translates into CASSRTGTESTIYF.

This clone was counted once. This chain connects TRBV10-3 to TRBJ1-3; D is perhaps TRBD1 (6 bases). Germline V gene sequence: CDR1 ENHRY, CDR2 SYGVKD. V was shortened by 4 bases and J by 0 bases, with 22 bases between the two germline ends. This CDR3 is 19 amino acids long. The CDR3 loop is CAISAGAGTKGDSGNTIYF. The CDR3 DNA is TGTGCCATCAGTGCAGGGGCAGGTACTAAAGGCGACTCTGGAAACACCATATATTTT.

This clone has more than one count but fewer than ten. This rearrangement joins TRBV6-2 or TRBV6-3 to TRBJ2-1; D gene unclear. The V gene's germline CDR1 is MNHEY and CDR2 SVGEGT. CDR3 length equals 17 residues. Deletions cut 2 bases from V and 1 base from J, with 15 bases between. CDR3 residues: CASSYGRLVRSYNEQFF. The CDR3 coding sequence is TGTGCCAGCAGTTACGGGCGGCTAGTAAGGTCCTACAATGAGCAGTTCTTC.

The chain couples TRBV4-1 to TRBJ1-4; D is ambiguous. Trimming shortened V by 2 bases and J by 4 bases, and 17 bases separated the two germline ends. Germline V gives CDR1 MGHRA, CDR2 YSYEKL. CDR3 length: 17 amino acids. CDR3 sequence: CASSQINPGGFNEKLFF. The CDR3 coding sequence is TGCGCCAGCAGCCAAATCAATCCAGGCGGGTTTAATGAAAAACTGTTTTTT.

The V call is TRBV5-1, the J call TRBJ1-3; possible D gene TRBD1, 5 bases. Trimming stripped 3 bases from V and 3 bases from J, with 13 bases between. Germline V CDR1 and CDR2: SGHRS, YFSETQ. CDR3 length equals 15 residues. In nucleotides, the CDR3 is TGCGCCAGCAGCTCGCCCGGGACCGATGGAAACACCATATATTTT. Protein sequence: CASSSPGTDGNTIYF.

The chain has TRBV10-3 and TRBJ1-1, with 8 bases fitting TRBD1. In germline, CDR1 is ENHRY, CDR2 SYGVKD. The CDR3 length is 14 residues. Unmatched junction bases numbered 7, after V lost 7 bases and J lost 3 bases. CDR3 region: CAITTGQGDTEAFF. For the CDR3, the DNA is TGTGCCATCACAACTGGACAGGGAGACACTGAAGCTTTCTTT.

This clone was seen just once. The V and J genes are TRBV9 and TRBJ2-2, with D uncertain. Germline V gives CDR1 SGDLS, CDR2 YYNGEE. V gave up 0 bases and J gave up 5 bases, with 8 bases separating them. The CDR3 has 14 residues. The CDR3 loop is CASSVEGLTGELFF. DNA for the CDR3: TGTGCCAGCAGCGTAGAAGGATTAACCGGGGAGCTGTTTTTT. Together with reference TRBV9 and TRBJ2-2, the CDR3 gives the full variable domain: DSGVTQTPKHLITATGQRVTLRCSPRSGDLSVYWYQQSLDQGLQFLIQYYNGEERAKGNILERFSAQQFPDLHSELNLSSLELGDSALYFCASSVEGLTGELFFGEGSRLTVL.

The gene calls are TRBV3-1 (or the pseudogene TRBV3-2) and TRBJ1-1; D remains unclear. The CDR3 is 11 amino acids. Germline V lookup: CDR1 LGHDT, CDR2 YNNKEL (reference sequence). V lost 3 bases to trimming and J lost 7 bases, with 6 bases between them. The CDR3 protein is CASSHDFEAFF. The CDR3 bases are TGTGCCAGCAGCCATGACTTTGAAGCTTTCTTT.

V and J are TRBV7-2 and TRBJ1-6, with D uncertain. Trimming removed 5 bases from V and 11 bases from J, with 10 bases in between. The germline V gene has CDR1 SGHTA and CDR2 FQGNSA. The CDR3 sequence is 12 residues long. The CDR3 nucleotides are TGTGCCAGCAGCCCCTCAAGGCCACCCCTCCACTTT. This sequence encodes CASSPSRPPLHF.

This chain joins TRBV30 and TRBJ2-3; D uncertain. The CDR3 covers 12 residues. Germline CDR1 and CDR2: GTSNPN and SVGIG (reference sequence). The V gene lost 0 bases and the J gene lost 7 bases, with 8 bases spanning the gap. The CDR3 DNA follows: TGTGCCTGGAGTGTAAGCGTTTATACGCAGTATTTT. Its protein is CAWSVSVYTQYF.

This clone was seen a few times. V gene TRBV29-1 combines with J gene TRBJ1-2; D possibly corresponds to TRBD1 (5 bases). V was cut by 5 bases and J by 6 bases, with 13 bases left in between. There are 12 residues in the CDR3. Germline loops: CDR1 SQVTM, CDR2 ANQGSEA. As DNA, the CDR3 is TGCAGCGTTTCAGGGCTTCGGGATGGCTACACCTTC. Translating gives CSVSGLRDGYTF. Full variable domain (outside the CDR3, taken from reference TRBV29-1 and TRBJ1-2): SAVISQKPSRDICQRGTSLTIQCQVDSQVTMMFWYRQQPGQSLTLIATANQGSEATYESGFVIDKFPISRPNLTFSTLTVSNMSPEDSSIYLCSVSGLRDGYTFGSGTRLTVV.

Comments on this clone: Mismatch with germline at one junction end may stem from a read error. The CDR3 here is CASSFSQGARGTGELFF. The CDR3 DNA reads TGTGCTAGCAGCTTTTCACAGGGGGCTCGGGGCACCGGGGAGCTGTTTTTT. V is TRBV7-7 and J is TRBJ2-2, with 9 bases matching TRBD1. CDR3 length: 17 amino acids. CDR1 SSHAT and CDR2 FNYEAQ come from the germline V gene (reference sequence).

The chain links TRBV9 to TRBJ1-1; TRBD1 agrees at 12 bases. Trimming at V came to 3 bases and at J to 2 bases, leaving 8 bases not matched to a gene. This CDR3 has 17 residues. CDR1 and CDR2 from the germline V gene are SGDLS and YYNGEE. CDR3: CASSGGGTGGPNTEAFF. CDR3 sequence (DNA): TGTGCCAGCAGCGGTGGGGGGACAGGGGGCCCCAACACTGAAGCTTTCTTT.

This rearrangement joins TRBV19 to TRBJ1-5; TRBD1 might be the D (6 bases). Looked up from germline, CDR1 is LNHDA and CDR2 is SQIVND (reference sequence). This CDR3 contains 15 residues. The ends were cut back, 7 bases at V and 2 bases at J, with 15 bases in the middle. The CDR3 DNA reads TGTGCCAGTATAGAGGGGGGAACTGGCAATCAGCCCCAGCATTTT. The encoded protein is CASIEGGTGNQPQHF. Complete variable domain (other parts from reference TRBV19 and TRBJ1-5): DGGITQSPKYLFRKEGQNVTLSCEQNLNHDAMYWYRQDPGQGLRLIYYSQIVNDFQKGDIAEGYSVSREKKESFPLTVTSAQKNPTAFYLCASIEGGTGNQPQHFGDGTRLSIL.

The chain has TRBV6-5 and TRBJ2-7; D not resolved. The ends were cut back, 6 bases at V and 2 bases at J, with 11 bases in the middle. CDR3 size: 13 residues. Germline assignment: CDR1 MNHEY and CDR2 SVGAGI. This chain's CDR3 is CASSQDPAYEQYF. Here the CDR3 DNA reads TGTGCCAGCAGCCAGGACCCAGCCTACGAGCAGTACTTC.

V is TRBV27 and J is TRBJ2-7, with a tentative D call TRBD1 (6 bases). Deletions cut 2 bases from V and 3 bases from J, with 17 bases between. CDR1 and CDR2 (germline): MNHEY, SMNVEV (reference sequence). CDR3 length equals 16 residues. For the CDR3, the DNA is TGTGCCAGCAGTTTAGGGGACGGAAGGGGGTACTACGAGCAGTACTTC. Amino acid sequence: CASSLGDGRGYYEQYF.

The chain combines TRBV15 with TRBJ2-7, with TRBD1 identical over 8 bases. This CDR3 is built from 12 residues. Germline V gives CDR1 LNHNV, CDR2 YYDKDF (reference sequence). With 4 bases clipped from V and 6 bases from J, the junction kept 2 bases outside the gene matches. DNA of the CDR3: TGTGCCACCAGCACAGGGGGCGGCGAGCAGTACTTC. This gives the protein CATSTGGGEQYF.

This clone appeared a single time. The chain combines TRBV7-2 with TRBJ2-7, with TRBD1 matching over 7 bases. The CDR3 sequence is 13 residues long. Germline lookup yields CDR1 SGHTA and CDR2 FQGNSA. Trimming took 5 bases from V and 3 from J; bases not matched to a gene: 4. Here the CDR3 reads CASSPGTVYEQYF. The CDR3 bases are TGTGCCAGCAGCCCAGGGACAGTCTACGAGCAGTACTTC. The complete variable domain, with remaining parts taken from reference TRBV7-2 and TRBJ2-7, reads GAGVSQSPSNKVTEKGKDVELRCDPISGHTALYWYRQSLGQGLEFLIYFQGNSAPDKSGLPSDRFSAERTGGSVSTLTIQRTQQEDSAVYLCASSPGTVYEQYFGPGTRLTVT.

CDR3 residues: CASSPPGLAGGQETQYF. Written as DNA, the CDR3 is TGTGCCAGCAGCCCCCCGGGTCTAGCGGGGGGACAAGAGACCCAGTACTTC. This chain connects TRBV7-2 to TRBJ2-5; 11 bases agree with TRBD2. CDR1 is SGHTA, CDR2 FQGNSA, per germline. The CDR3 has 17 amino acids. J lost 2 bases, V lost 5 bases, and 10 bases had no gene match.

V and J are TRBV6-5 and TRBJ2-5; tentatively, D is TRBD1 or TRBD2 (7 bases each). V lost 6 bases to trimming and J lost 4 bases, with 18 bases between them. Germline CDR1 and CDR2: MNHEY and SVGAGI. This CDR3 has 15 residues. The CDR3 spells CASSRGGRVRETQYF. The CDR3 DNA reads TGTGCCAGCAGCAGGGGGGGCCGGGTTCGAGAGACCCAGTACTTC.